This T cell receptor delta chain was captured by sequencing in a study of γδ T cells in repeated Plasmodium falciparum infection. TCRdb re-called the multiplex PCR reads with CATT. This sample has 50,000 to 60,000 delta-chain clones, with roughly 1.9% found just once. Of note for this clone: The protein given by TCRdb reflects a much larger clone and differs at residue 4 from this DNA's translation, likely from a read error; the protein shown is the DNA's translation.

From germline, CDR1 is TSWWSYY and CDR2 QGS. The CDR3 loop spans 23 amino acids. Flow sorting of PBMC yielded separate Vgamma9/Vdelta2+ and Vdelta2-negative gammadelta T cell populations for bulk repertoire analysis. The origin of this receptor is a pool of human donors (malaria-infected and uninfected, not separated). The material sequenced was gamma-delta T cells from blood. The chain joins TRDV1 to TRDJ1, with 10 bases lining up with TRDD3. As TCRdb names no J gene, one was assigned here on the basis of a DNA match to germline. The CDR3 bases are TGTGCTCTTGAGGAACCTTCCTCTATCGTTGTAGATTTGTGGGGGATACACGTGGCAAAACTCATCTTT. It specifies CALEEPSSIVVDLWGIHVAKLIF.